This entry concerns a single T cell receptor beta chain. The antigen remains unidentified. The PCR ran on 60 Vbeta and 13 Jbeta primers. Clones were sequenced by immunoSEQ multiplex PCR, and TCRdb holds only the in-frame ones, with some missing. Here the sample spans 150,000 to 200,000 clones, about 85% being singletons. This sample stems from a study of cytomegalovirus exposure and HLA in healthy donors. Study-level findings and limits: A few of the chains that were CMV-associated were confirmed in vitro to be specific for CMV antigens.

CDR3 length equals 15 residues. V was trimmed by 0 bases and J by 0 bases, leaving 6 bases between them. Germline assignment: CDR1 SGHTA and CDR2 FQGTGA. The sequence came from a male donor in good health and CMV-seropositive. The chain links TRBV7-3 to TRBJ2-1; D call uncertain. Sequenced sample: PBMCs. The CDR3 DNA follows: TGTGCCAGCAGCTTAACTCGTGTCTCCTACAATGAGCAGTTCTTC. The encoded protein is CASSLTRVSYNEQFF.